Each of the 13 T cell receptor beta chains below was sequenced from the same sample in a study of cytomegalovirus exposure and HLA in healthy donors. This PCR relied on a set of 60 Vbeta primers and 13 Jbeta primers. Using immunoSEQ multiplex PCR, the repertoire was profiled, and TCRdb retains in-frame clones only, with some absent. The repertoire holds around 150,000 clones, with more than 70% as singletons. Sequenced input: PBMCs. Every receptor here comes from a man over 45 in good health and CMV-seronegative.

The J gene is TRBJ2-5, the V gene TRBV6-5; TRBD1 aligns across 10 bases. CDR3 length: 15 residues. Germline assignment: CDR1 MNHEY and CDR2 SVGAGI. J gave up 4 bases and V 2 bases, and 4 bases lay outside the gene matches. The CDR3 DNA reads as TGTGCCAGCAGTTACCTAGACAGGGGGCGAGAGACCCAGTACTTC. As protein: CASSYLDRGRETQYF.

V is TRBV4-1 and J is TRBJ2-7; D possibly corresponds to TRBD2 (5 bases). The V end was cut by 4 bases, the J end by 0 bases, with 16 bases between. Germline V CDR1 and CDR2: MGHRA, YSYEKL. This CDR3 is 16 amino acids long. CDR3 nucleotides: TGCGCCAGCAGCCGAGACGGTCAGCGGACCTCCTACGAGCAGTACTTC. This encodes CASSRDGQRTSYEQYF.

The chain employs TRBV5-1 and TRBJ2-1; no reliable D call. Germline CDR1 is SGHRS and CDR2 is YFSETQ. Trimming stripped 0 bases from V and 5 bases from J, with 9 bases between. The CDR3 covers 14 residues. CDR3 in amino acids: CASSLVARHNEQFF. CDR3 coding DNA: TGCGCCAGCAGCTTGGTCGCGCGTCACAATGAGCAGTTCTTC. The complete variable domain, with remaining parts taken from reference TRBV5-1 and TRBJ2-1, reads KAGVTQTPRYLIKTRGQQVTLSCSPISGHRSVSWYQQTPGQGLQFLFEYFSETQRNKGNFPGRFSGRQFSNSRSEMNVSTLELGDSALYLCASSLVARHNEQFFGPGTRLTVL.

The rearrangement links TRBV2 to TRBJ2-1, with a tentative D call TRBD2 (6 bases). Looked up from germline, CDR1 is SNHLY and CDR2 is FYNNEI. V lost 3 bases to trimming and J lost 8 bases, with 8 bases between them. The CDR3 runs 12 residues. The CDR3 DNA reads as TGTGCCAGCAGTGAGGGGGGACATGAGCAGTTCTTC. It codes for CASSEGGHEQFF.

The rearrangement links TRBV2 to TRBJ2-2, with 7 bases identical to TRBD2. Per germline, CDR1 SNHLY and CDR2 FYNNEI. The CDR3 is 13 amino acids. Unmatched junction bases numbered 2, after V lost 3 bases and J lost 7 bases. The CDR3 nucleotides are TGTGCCAGCAGTGAGCGGGAGAGCGGGGAGCTGTTTTTT. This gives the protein CASSERESGELFF. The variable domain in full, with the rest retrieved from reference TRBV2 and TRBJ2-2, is EPEVTQTPSHQVTQMGQEVILRCVPISNHLYFYWYRQILGQKVEFLVSFYNNEISEKSEIFDDQFSVERPDGSNFTLKIRSTKLEDSAMYFCASSERESGELFFGEGSRLTVL.

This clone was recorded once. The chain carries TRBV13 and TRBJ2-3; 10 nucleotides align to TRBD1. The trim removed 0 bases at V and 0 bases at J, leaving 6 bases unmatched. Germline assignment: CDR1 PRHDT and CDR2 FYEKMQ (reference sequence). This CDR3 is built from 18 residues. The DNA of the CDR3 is TGTGCCAGCAGCTTAGGGCGGACAGGGGGGTCTAGCACAGATACGCAGTATTTT. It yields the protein CASSLGRTGGSSTDTQYF.

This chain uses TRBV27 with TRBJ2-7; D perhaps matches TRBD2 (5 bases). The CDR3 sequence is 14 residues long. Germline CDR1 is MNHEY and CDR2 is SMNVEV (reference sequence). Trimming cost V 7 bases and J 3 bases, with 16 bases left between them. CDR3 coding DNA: TGTGCCAGCACCACGACCTCCGGGGTCTACGAGCAGTACTTC. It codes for CASTTTSGVYEQYF.

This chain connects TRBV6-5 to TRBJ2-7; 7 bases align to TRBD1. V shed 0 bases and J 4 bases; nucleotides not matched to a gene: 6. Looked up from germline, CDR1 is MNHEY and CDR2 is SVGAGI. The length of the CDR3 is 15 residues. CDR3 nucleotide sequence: TGTGCCAGCAGTTACTCGACAGGGAGTCTATACGAGCAGTACTTC. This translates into CASSYSTGSLYEQYF.

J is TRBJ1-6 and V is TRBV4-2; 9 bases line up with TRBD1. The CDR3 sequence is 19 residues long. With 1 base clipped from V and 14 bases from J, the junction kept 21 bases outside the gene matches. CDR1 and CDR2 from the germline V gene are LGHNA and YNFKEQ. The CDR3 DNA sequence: TGTGCCAGCAGCCAAGTACCGGGACAGGGTGCCTGGATCGGGTGGTCCCTCCACTTT. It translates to CASSQVPGQGAWIGWSLHF.

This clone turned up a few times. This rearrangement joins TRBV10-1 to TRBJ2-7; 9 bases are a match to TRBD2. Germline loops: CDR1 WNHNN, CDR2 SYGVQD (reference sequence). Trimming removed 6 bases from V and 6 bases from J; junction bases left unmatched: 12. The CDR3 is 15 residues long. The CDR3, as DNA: TGCGCCAGCAGCGAAGCGGGACTAGCAGTGTTCGAGCAGTACTTC. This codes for CASSEAGLAVFEQYF.

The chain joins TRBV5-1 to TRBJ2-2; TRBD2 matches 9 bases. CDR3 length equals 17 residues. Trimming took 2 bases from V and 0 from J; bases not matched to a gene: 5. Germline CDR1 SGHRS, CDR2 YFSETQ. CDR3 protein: CASSLVSGGPNTGELFF. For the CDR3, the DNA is TGCGCCAGCAGCTTAGTTAGCGGGGGCCCGAACACCGGGGAGCTGTTTTTT. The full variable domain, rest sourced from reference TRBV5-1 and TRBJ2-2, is KAGVTQTPRYLIKTRGQQVTLSCSPISGHRSVSWYQQTPGQGLQFLFEYFSETQRNKGNFPGRFSGRQFSNSRSEMNVSTLELGDSALYLCASSLVSGGPNTGELFFGEGSRLTVL.

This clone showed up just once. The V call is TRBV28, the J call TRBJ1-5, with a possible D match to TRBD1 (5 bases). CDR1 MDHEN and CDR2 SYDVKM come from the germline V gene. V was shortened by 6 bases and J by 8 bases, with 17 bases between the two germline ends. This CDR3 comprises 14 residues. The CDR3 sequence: CASSPPGLQEPQHF. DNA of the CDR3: TGTGCCAGCAGCCCCCCGGGACTTCAAGAGCCCCAGCATTTT.

The DNA for the CDR3 is TGTGCCAGCAGTTTAGAACTTGACAGGGGAGGCACTGAAGCTTTCTTT. Amino acid sequence: CASSLELDRGGTEAFF. The chain uses TRBV28 and TRBJ1-1, with TRBD1 matching over 8 bases. The CDR3 covers 16 residues. The germline V gene has CDR1 MDHEN and CDR2 SYDVKM. V lost 2 bases, J lost 4 bases, and 9 bases stayed unmatched.